These T cell receptor beta chains were read from a single sample in a study of T cell responses to AZD1222 COVID-19 vaccine. The data were produced by immunoSEQ multiplex PCR, yet TCRdb's version contains in-frame clones alone and is incomplete. Of 170,000 or so clones in the sample, over 85% are singletons; the top ten hold around 0.98%. The material was peripheral blood, obtained 28 days after the second dose of the MenACWY control vaccine. Receptors originate from an adult who received the MenACWY meningococcal vaccine as a control. Each CDR3 is given with its conserved first and last residue. Each record gives: clone size, V gene, J gene, D gene, CDR3 protein, CDR3 DNA. D genes are given only for firm matches. Size tells how often a clone was seen (once, few, many) or the class of an expanded clone, and some rows leave it out.

size: .
V: TRBV5-4
J: TRBJ2-1
D: .
CDR3: CASSLYNNEQFF
DNA: TGTGCCAGCAGCTTGTACAACAATGAGCAGTTCTTC

size: .
V: TRBV2
J: TRBJ1-2
D: TRBD1
CDR3: CASSVTTGVSGYTF
DNA: TGTGCCAGCAGCGTAACTACAGGGGTCAGTGGCTACACCTTC

size: .
V: TRBV2
J: TRBJ1-2
D: .
CDR3: CASSSGTINYGYTF
DNA: TGTGCCAGCAGTTCAGGGACCATTAACTATGGCTACACCTTC

size: .
V: TRBV11-2
J: TRBJ2-1
D: TRBD1
CDR3: CASSLDGTGVNEQFF
DNA: TGTGCCAGCAGCTTAGACGGGACAGGGGTCAATGAGCAGTTCTTC

size: .
V: TRBV6-6
J: TRBJ2-7
D: .
CDR3: CASSLIASGRGRGSSYEQYF
DNA: TGTGCCAGCAGCCTTATTGCCAGCGGGCGGGGGCGCGGGAGCTCCTACGAGCAGTACTTC

size: .
V: TRBV12-5
J: TRBJ1-2
D: TRBD1
CDR3: CASGVDRVAGYTF
DNA: TGTGCTAGTGGGGTGGACAGGGTGGCTGGCTACACCTTC

size: .
V: TRBV7-2
J: TRBJ1-4
D: .
CDR3: CASSSPGPRVKLFF
DNA: TGTGCCAGCAGCTCGCCGGGACCCAGGGTAAAACTGTTTTTT

size: few
V: TRBV6-6
J: TRBJ1-1
D: .
CDR3: CASSGGTYTEAFF
DNA: TGTGCCAGCAGTGGGGGTACTTACACTGAAGCTTTCTTT

size: .
V: TRBV20-1
J: TRBJ2-2
D: TRBD1
CDR3: CSASGTGIAGELFF
DNA: TGCAGTGCTAGTGGGACAGGGATTGCGGGGGAGCTGTTTTTT

size: .
V: TRBV7-9
J: TRBJ1-1
D: .
CDR3: CAGSSLQGEGPMNTEAFF
DNA: TGTGCCGGCAGCTCTCTACAGGGAGAGGGGCCAATGAACACTGAAGCTTTCTTT

size: .
V: TRBV4-1
J: TRBJ2-7
D: TRBD2
CDR3: CASSQRGRGGRTYEQYF
DNA: TGCGCCAGCAGCCAAAGGGGCCGGGGAGGGAGGACCTACGAGCAGTACTTC

size: .
V: TRBV27
J: TRBJ2-3
D: TRBD2
CDR3: CASSLRASGGWVGDTQYF
DNA: TGTGCCAGCAGTCTAAGGGCTAGCGGGGGCTGGGTGGGAGATACGCAGTATTTT

size: .
V: TRBV2
J: TRBJ2-4
D: .
CDR3: CASSEWGGGNIQYF
DNA: TGTGCCAGCAGTGAATGGGGAGGTGGAAACATTCAGTACTTC

size: .
V: TRBV5-5
J: TRBJ1-1
D: .
CDR3: CASSFIHRNTEAFF
DNA: TGTGCCAGCAGCTTCATTCACAGGAACACTGAAGCTTTCTTT

size: .
V: TRBV5-1
J: TRBJ2-3
D: .
CDR3: CASSWEVGRDTQYF
DNA: TGCGCCAGCAGCTGGGAAGTTGGGAGAGATACGCAGTATTTT